Each of the 11 T cell receptor beta chains below was sequenced from the same sample in a study of cytomegalovirus exposure and HLA in healthy donors. 13 Jbeta primers and 60 Vbeta primers were used for the PCR. Only in-frame clones appear in the TCRdb table, and some are missing; sequencing was by immunoSEQ multiplex PCR. The sample includes fewer than 150,000 clones, roughly 74% seen only once; the top ten take 5.5% to 7%. The material sequenced was PBMCs. The receptors derive from a woman between 40 and 50 years old in good health and CMV-seropositive.

The rearrangement links TRBV7-8 to TRBJ2-6; 9 positions agree with TRBD1. V gave up 5 bases and J gave up 5 bases; unmatched junction bases: 4. Germline V lookup: CDR1 SGHVS, CDR2 FQNEAQ. CDR3 length equals 15 residues. CDR3 protein: CASSQQGAWANVLTF. In DNA form, the CDR3 reads TGTGCCAGCAGCCAACAGGGGGCTTGGGCCAACGTCCTGACTTTC. Drawing the rest from reference TRBV7-8 and TRBJ2-6, the complete variable domain is GAGVSQSPRYKVAKRGQDVALRCDPISGHVSLFWYQQALGQGPEFLTYFQNEAQLDKSGLPSDRFFAERPEGSVSTLKIQRTQQEDSAVYLCASSQQGAWANVLTFGAGSRLTVL.

The chain carries TRBV10-1 and TRBJ2-6; D is perhaps TRBD2 (5 bases). CDR1 and CDR2 from the germline V gene are WNHNN and SYGVQD (reference sequence). V dropped 2 bases and J dropped 1 base, with 12 bases sitting between them. The CDR3 spans 17 residues. CDR3 sequence (DNA): TGCGCCAGCAGTGAGCCGGAGCGGCCTTCTGGGGCCAACGTCCTGACTTTC. This translates into CASSEPERPSGANVLTF.

The chain uses TRBV4-1 and TRBJ1-6; tentative D call: TRBD1 (5 bases). The CDR3 totals 14 residues. V was clipped by 1 base and J by 9 bases, with 10 bases between them. The germline V gene has CDR1 MGHRA and CDR2 YSYEKL. DNA of the CDR3: TGCGCCAGCAGCCAAGCAGGGCAGGGTTCACCCCTCCACTTT. Its protein product is CASSQAGQGSPLHF.

The chain carries TRBV7-8 and TRBJ2-7; TRBD2 matches 11 bases. V was clipped by 5 bases and J by 7 bases; unmatched bases: 10. This CDR3 is built from 15 residues. Germline loops: CDR1 SGHVS, CDR2 FQNEAQ. CDR3 region: CASSPSSGRTREQYF. Written as DNA, the CDR3 is TGTGCCAGCAGCCCTTCTAGCGGGAGGACGAGGGAGCAGTACTTC.

The chain links TRBV7-9 to TRBJ1-3; D gene ambiguous. Germline V gives CDR1 SEHNR, CDR2 FQNEAQ (reference sequence). The CDR3 is 12 amino acids. The V and J ends lost 5 bases and 2 bases respectively, with 4 bases between them. This CDR3 is CASSPAGNTIYF. CDR3 DNA: TGTGCCAGCAGCCCGGCTGGAAACACCATATATTTT.

CDR3 nucleotide sequence: TGTGCCAGCAGCCAGGTAGCGGGAGGCCAAGAGTTCTTC. Encoded protein: CASSQVAGGQEFF. The J gene is TRBJ2-1, the V gene TRBV14; 10 bases are shared with TRBD2. The germline V gene has CDR1 SGHDN and CDR2 FVKESK. This CDR3 region has 13 residues. V gave up 3 bases and J gave up 14 bases; unmatched junction bases: 7.

The chain carries TRBV6-1 and TRBJ2-5, with TRBD1 identical over 8 bases. The length of the CDR3 is 15 residues. The germline V gene has CDR1 MNHNS and CDR2 SASEGT. V shed 5 bases and J 5 bases; nucleotides not matched to a gene: 10. Here the CDR3 DNA reads TGTGCCAGCAGTTCCCCCGGACAGGGCGTCGAGACCCAGTACTTC. Its translation is CASSSPGQGVETQYF.

This sequence joins TRBV2 and TRBJ1-2; D is unclear. Per germline, CDR1 SNHLY and CDR2 FYNNEI. The CDR3 covers 12 residues. V was pared by 3 bases and J by 4 bases, with 6 bases between. CDR3 nucleotides: TGTGCCAGCAGTGAGATGAGCTATGGCTACACCTTC. Its translation is CASSEMSYGYTF.

A remark on this clone: At one of its ends the junction is not consistent with the germline gene, which may arise from a read error. The chain uses TRBV18 and TRBJ1-3; D is ambiguous. Germline V gene lookup returns CDR1 KGHSH and CDR2 LQKENI. The CDR3 spans 15 residues. The CDR3: CASSPDQASRNTIYF. The CDR3, as DNA: TGTGCCAGCTCACCAGATCAGGCCTCTAGAAACACCATATATTTT.

CDR3 DNA: TGTGCCACCAGCAGAGAAAGGGGCTTCCAAGAGACCCAGTACTTC. Translation: CATSRERGFQETQYF. This sequence joins TRBV15 and TRBJ2-5, with D maybe TRBD1 (5 bases). V lost 0 bases and J lost 1, with 9 bases in between. The CDR3 length is 15 residues. Germline assignment: CDR1 LNHNV and CDR2 YYDKDF (reference sequence).

The V call is TRBV2, the J call TRBJ2-7, with D possibly TRBD1 on 5 matching bases. The CDR3 runs to 12 residues. Between the trimmed V and J ends, which lost 7 bases and 4 bases, there was a span of 11 bases. CDR1 and CDR2 from the germline V gene are SNHLY and FYNNEI. The CDR3 is CASTNTGYEQYF. The CDR3 bases are TGTGCCAGCACCAACACAGGTTACGAGCAGTACTTC.